These 27 T cell receptor beta chains came from one sample sequenced in a study of T cell changes during pregnancy in multiple sclerosis. Some clones are missing from TCRdb's copy, which holds only in-frame ones; the method was immunoSEQ multiplex PCR. The sample has approximately 53,000 clones, approximately 92% seen once. This sample comprised CD4+ T cells from peripheral blood mononuclear cells, obtained in the third trimester of pregnancy. The receptors shown here come from a female donor with multiple sclerosis, enrolled in a pregnancy study.

This sequence joins TRBV30 and TRBJ1-6, with D perhaps TRBD1 (6 bases). The CDR3 is 16 amino acids. Trimming shortened V by 2 bases and J by 3 bases, and 14 bases separated the two germline ends. CDR1 GTSNPN and CDR2 SVGIG come from the germline V gene (reference sequence). CDR3 DNA: TGTGCCTGGAGTTCTTACAGGGAGGGCTATAATTCACCCCTCCACTTT. The encoded protein is CAWSSYREGYNSPLHF. Filled out from reference TRBV30 and TRBJ1-6, the complete variable domain reads SQTIHQWPATLVQPVGSPLSLECTVEGTSNPNLYWYRQAAGRGLQLLFYSVGIGQISSEVPQNLSASRPQDRQFILSSKKLLLSDSGFYLCAWSSYREGYNSPLHFGNGTRLTVT.

This chain links TRBV9 with TRBJ2-1; TRBD2 agrees at 13 bases. The CDR3 spans 15 residues. Germline V gene lookup returns CDR1 SGDLS and CDR2 YYNGEE. Trimming removed 3 bases from V and 7 bases from J; junction bases left unmatched: 4. The DNA for the CDR3 is TGTGCCAGCAGCGCAACTAGCGGGGGGGCAAATGAGCAGTTCTTC. Residues: CASSATSGGANEQFF.

The chain has TRBV7-9 and TRBJ1-2; D is ambiguous. In germline, CDR1 is SEHNR, CDR2 FQNEAQ (reference sequence). This CDR3 is built from 14 residues. V was shortened by 1 base and J by 3 bases, with 9 bases between the two germline ends. CDR3 loop: CASSLGKGDYGYTF. The DNA for the CDR3 is TGTGCCAGCAGCTTAGGTAAAGGAGACTATGGCTACACCTTC.

On this clone: One junction end disagrees with the germline gene, perhaps due to a read error. The chain carries TRBV19 and TRBJ1-1; the D is unclear. The germline CDR1 and CDR2 sequences are LNHDA and SQIVND (reference sequence). The CDR3 loop spans 13 amino acids. For the CDR3, the DNA is TGTGCCAGTAGTCCCCCGGGGAACGCTGAAGCTTTCTTT. It is translated as CASSPPGNAEAFF.

The sample holds one count of this clone. The V gene is TRBV25-1, the J gene TRBJ2-3; TRBD1 agrees at 7 bases. The J segment lost 0 bases and the V segment lost 4 bases, leaving 1 base of the junction unmatched. CDR3 length equals 14 residues. Germline V CDR1 and CDR2: MGHDK, SYGVNS. CDR3 nucleotides: TGTGCCAGCAGTGTAGGGGGCAGCACAGATACGCAGTATTTT. Amino acid sequence: CASSVGGSTDTQYF.

This rearrangement joins TRBV4-3 to TRBJ1-5; D unclear. From germline, CDR1 is LGHNA and CDR2 YSLEER. The germline V and J ends were trimmed by 0 bases and 2 bases, with 8 bases remaining between them. The CDR3 is 15 amino acids. This CDR3 reads CASSQDSRGNQPQHF. CDR3 DNA: TGCGCCAGCAGCCAAGATTCCCGGGGCAATCAGCCCCAGCATTTT.

The chain couples TRBV7-6 to TRBJ1-1, with unresolved D. The CDR3 is 13 residues long. Germline V lookup: CDR1 SGHVS, CDR2 FNYEAQ. V was pared by 5 bases and J by 2 bases, with 9 bases between. The CDR3 spells CASSKDINTEAFF. The CDR3 DNA is TGTGCCAGCAGCAAAGACATAAACACTGAAGCTTTCTTT.

The J gene is TRBJ1-1, the V gene TRBV18, with no clear D. The CDR3 covers 13 residues. Looked up from germline, CDR1 is KGHSH and CDR2 is LQKENI. Trimming stripped 6 bases from V and 1 base from J, with 9 bases between. The CDR3 region has the DNA TGTGCCAGCTCTCCCACAGCGAACACTGAAGCTTTCTTT. Protein sequence: CASSPTANTEAFF.

The chain is built from TRBV9 and TRBJ2-7; 8 bases agree with TRBD2. The CDR3 runs 14 residues. V was clipped by 0 bases and J by 9 bases; unmatched bases: 8. Germline CDR1 SGDLS, CDR2 YYNGEE. Written as DNA, the CDR3 is TGTGCCAGCAGCGTAGTAGGTAGCGGGGACTCGCAGTACTTC. This gives the protein CASSVVGSGDSQYF.

The V gene is TRBV7-3, the J gene TRBJ2-2; D ambiguous. The CDR3 runs to 13 residues. The V and J ends lost 2 bases and 2 bases respectively, with 3 bases between them. Germline CDR1 and CDR2: SGHTA and FQGTGA. The CDR3 spells CASSLSNTGELFF. CDR3 sequence (DNA): TGTGCCAGCAGCTTATCTAACACCGGGGAGCTGTTTTTT.

The J gene is TRBJ1-2, the V gene TRBV11-2; D gene uncertain. The CDR3 loop spans 12 amino acids. V lost 4 bases, J lost 8 bases, and 11 bases lay in between. CDR1 is SGHAT, CDR2 FQNNGV, per germline. The CDR3 nucleotides are TGTGCCAGCAGCTCCGAGGGTCCCGGCTACACCTTC. Amino acids: CASSSEGPGYTF.

The chain is built from TRBV7-3 and TRBJ2-2, with TRBD1 matching 7 bases. Losses at the gene ends were 6 bases for V and 7 bases for J; bases not matched to a gene: 5. This CDR3 is built from 13 residues. The germline CDR1 and CDR2 sequences are SGHTA and FQGTGA. The CDR3 nucleotides read TGTGCCAGCAGTCGAACAGGGGTCGGGGAGCTGTTTTTT. Amino acid sequence: CASSRTGVGELFF.

Only one count was recorded for this clone. The V and J genes are TRBV7-9 and TRBJ1-2; a possible D gene is TRBD1 (5 bases). Per the germline V gene, CDR1 is SEHNR and CDR2 is FQNEAQ (reference sequence). This CDR3 region has 15 residues. V was shortened by 2 bases and J by 2 bases, with 12 bases between the two germline ends. The CDR3 reads CASSLIGDRNYGYTF. DNA of the CDR3: TGTGCCAGCAGCTTAATAGGTGACAGAAACTATGGCTACACCTTC. The variable domain in full, completed from reference TRBV7-9 and TRBJ1-2, reads DTGVSQNPRHKITKRGQNVTFRCDPISEHNRLYWYRQTLGQGPEFLTYFQNEAQLEKSRLLSDRFSAERPKGSFSTLEIQRTEQGDSAMYLCASSLIGDRNYGYTFGSGTRLTVV.

V gene TRBV6-5 combines with J gene TRBJ2-5, with TRBD1 matching over 7 bases. Losses at the gene ends were 1 base for V and 4 bases for J; bases not matched to a gene: 3. Germline V gives CDR1 MNHEY, CDR2 SVGAGI. The CDR3 loop spans 14 amino acids. The CDR3 DNA reads as TGTGCCAGCAGTTACTGGGGACAGTCAGAGACCCAGTACTTC. It is translated as CASSYWGQSETQYF.

This chain uses TRBV7-3 with TRBJ1-2; weak D call: TRBD1 (6 bases). The germline gives CDR1 SGHTA, CDR2 FQGTGA. There are 13 residues in the CDR3. Trimming stripped 4 bases from V and 4 bases from J, with 10 bases between. The CDR3 nucleotides read TGTGCCAGCAGCTCAGGGGTCGGCTATGGCTACACCTTC. The encoded protein is CASSSGVGYGYTF.

This clone was detected only a few times. V is TRBV11-2 and J is TRBJ1-1; 7 bases match TRBD1. CDR3 length: 13 residues. J gave up 3 bases and V 3 bases, and 1 base lay outside the gene matches. The germline V gene has CDR1 SGHAT and CDR2 FQNNGV. CDR3 DNA sequence: TGTGCCAGCAGCTTGACAGGGCACACTGAAGCTTTCTTT. Its translation: CASSLTGHTEAFF. Full variable domain (remainder filled in from reference TRBV11-2 and TRBJ1-1): EAGVAQSPRYKIIEKRQSVAFWCNPISGHATLYWYQQILGQGPKLLIQFQNNGVVDDSQLPKDRFSAERLKGVDSTLKIQPAKLEDSAVYLCASSLTGHTEAFFGQGTRLTVV.

V gene TRBV25-1 combines with J gene TRBJ1-4; possible D gene TRBD1, 5 bases. Trimming left V 2 bases short and J 8 bases short, with 12 bases between. The germline V gene has CDR1 MGHDK and CDR2 SYGVNS. The CDR3 length is 14 residues. The CDR3 here is CASSERGVGEKLFF. The CDR3 coding sequence is TGTGCCAGCAGTGAACGGGGGGTAGGCGAAAAACTGTTTTTT. Full variable domain (missing parts from reference TRBV25-1 and TRBJ1-4): EADIYQTPRYLVIGTGKKITLECSQTMGHDKMYWYQQDPGMELHLIHYSYGVNSTEKGDLSSESTVSRIRTEHFPLTLESARPSHTSQYLCASSERGVGEKLFFGSGTQLSVL.

The rearrangement uses TRBV23-1 and TRBJ2-7; D remains unclear. TRBV23-1 is noted as an ORF with a role that remains uncertain. This CDR3 has 14 amino acids. The V gene lost 4 bases and the J gene lost 3 bases, with 13 bases spanning the gap. CDR3 DNA: TGCGCCAGCAGTCGCGGTAACCCATACTACGAGCAGTACTTC. It codes for CASSRGNPYYEQYF.

The chain links TRBV5-1 to TRBJ2-7; tentative D call: TRBD1 (6 bases). CDR1 and CDR2 (germline): SGHRS, YFSETQ. The CDR3 has 15 amino acids. The V end was cut by 5 bases, the J end by 3 bases, with 18 bases between. The CDR3 loop is CASRETAQGLYEQYF. CDR3 bases: TGCGCCAGCAGAGAGACGGCACAGGGTCTCTACGAGCAGTACTTC.

The CDR3 sequence is CASRPRDRASPLHF. The CDR3 DNA sequence: TGTGCCAGTCGACCCCGGGACAGGGCTTCCCCCCTCCACTTT. This sequence joins TRBV19 and TRBJ1-6; 9 bases are shared with TRBD1. The CDR3 contains 14 residues. With 8 bases clipped from V and 13 bases from J, the junction kept 12 bases outside the gene matches. Per germline, CDR1 LNHDA and CDR2 SQIVND (reference sequence).

CDR3 sequence (DNA): TGTGCCAGCAGCGTAGACCCTGCCGGGAGAGCCAAAAACATTCAGTACTTC. This codes for CASSVDPAGRAKNIQYF. This chain links TRBV9 with TRBJ2-4, with D perhaps TRBD2 (6 bases). The CDR3 spans 17 residues. Trimming removed 0 bases from V and 0 bases from J, with 13 bases in between. The germline gives CDR1 SGDLS, CDR2 YYNGEE.

The chain joins TRBV2 to TRBJ1-2; tentatively, D is TRBD1 (5 bases). From germline, CDR1 is SNHLY and CDR2 FYNNEI. Trimming stripped 7 bases from V and 3 bases from J, with 15 bases between. There are 14 residues in the CDR3. In DNA, the CDR3 is TGTGCCAGCACTTCTGGCAGGGTCGACTATGGCTACACCTTC. Its translation is CASTSGRVDYGYTF.

J is TRBJ2-3 and V is TRBV2; 10 nucleotides line up with TRBD2. J lost 4 bases, V lost 1 base, and 5 bases had no gene match. CDR3 length: 16 residues. From germline, CDR1 is SNHLY and CDR2 FYNNEI. This chain's CDR3 is CASSEGSSGGSDTQYF. In DNA, the CDR3 is TGTGCCAGCAGTGAAGGATCTAGCGGGGGATCAGATACGCAGTATTTT.

This chain links TRBV4-3 with TRBJ1-1; D might be TRBD1 (6 bases). The CDR3 covers 15 residues. Germline V gives CDR1 LGHNA, CDR2 YSLEER. Trimming removed 0 bases at V and 4 bases at J, with 12 bases between. The CDR3 spells CASSQEWQGTTEAFF. The CDR3 DNA reads as TGCGCCAGCAGCCAAGAATGGCAGGGGACCACTGAAGCTTTCTTT.

V is TRBV4-1 and J is TRBJ1-1; perhaps TRBD1 as D (6 bases). V was clipped by 2 bases and J by 0 bases, with 10 bases between them. This CDR3 contains 15 residues. In germline, CDR1 is MGHRA, CDR2 YSYEKL. The CDR3 DNA follows: TGCGCCAGCAGCCAACTAGGGACATTGAACACTGAAGCTTTCTTT. Translated: CASSQLGTLNTEAFF.

This chain uses TRBV11-1 with TRBJ1-1; no definite D call. Germline CDR1 reads SGHAT; CDR2 reads FQDESV (reference sequence). The CDR3 extends over 14 amino acids. V lost 2 bases to trimming and J lost 1 base, with 8 bases between them. CDR3 sequence (DNA): TGTGCCAGCAGCTTAAATGCAGGGAACACTGAAGCTTTCTTT. Protein sequence: CASSLNAGNTEAFF. The full variable domain, rest sourced from reference TRBV11-1 and TRBJ1-1, is EAEVAQSPRYKITEKSQAVAFWCDPISGHATLYWYRQILGQGPELLVQFQDESVVDDSQLPKDRFSAERLKGVDSTLKIQPAELGDSAMYLCASSLNAGNTEAFFGQGTRLTVV.

This clone was seen more than once but under ten times. The V gene is TRBV7-8, the J gene TRBJ1-2; 7 bases line up with TRBD1. Germline V gene lookup returns CDR1 SGHVS and CDR2 FQNEAQ. The J segment lost 2 bases and the V segment lost 5 bases, leaving 11 bases of the junction unmatched. The CDR3 covers 16 residues. DNA for the CDR3: TGTGCCAGCAGCGATCCCAGGACAGGATACAACTATGGCTACACCTTC. Residues: CASSDPRTGYNYGYTF.